The rows below give T cell receptor beta chains drawn from one sample of a study of CD8+CD57+ T cells in acquired aplastic anemia. TCRdb independently ran MiXCR on the reads; one entry per CDR3 protein. The table shows 250,000 to 300,000 distinct CDR3 sequences, with approximately 55% occurring only once. Sequenced input: sorted CD4+, CD8+, or CD8+CD57+ T cells (not recorded which) from PBMCs. These receptors came from a human donor with severe aplastic anemia or a healthy control (not recorded which). Both conserved end residues are part of each CDR3. Each record gives: J gene, V gene, D gene, clone size, CDR3 protein, CDR3 DNA. A D gene is named only where the DNA matches it firmly. A row's size may be missing; if present it is once, few, many or a size class.

J: TRBJ2-5; V: TRBV12-3/TRBV12-4; D: -; size: many; CDR3: CASSLIGGSETQYF; DNA: TGTGCCAGCAGTTTAATCGGGGGAAGTGAGACCCAGTACTTC
J: TRBJ2-6; V: TRBV7-9; D: TRBD1; size: many; CDR3: CASSLAGLGGGGANVLTF; DNA: TGTGCCAGCAGCTTAGCGGGTTTAGGGGGCGGTGGGGCCAACGTCCTGACTTTC
J: TRBJ1-4; V: TRBV5-1; D: TRBD1; size: many; CDR3: CASSATGTGSEKLFF; DNA: TGCGCCAGCAGCGCAACCGGGACAGGGAGTGAAAAACTGTTTTTT
J: TRBJ1-1; V: TRBV7-9; D: -; size: -; CDR3: CASSFQQRSEAFF; DNA: TGTGCCAGCAGCTTCCAACAGCGCAGCGAAGCTTTCTTT
J: TRBJ2-2; V: TRBV7-9; D: -; size: many; CDR3: CASSLAGGGAFAGELFF; DNA: TGTGCCAGCAGCTTAGCGGGAGGGGGCGCTTTCGCCGGGGAGCTGTTTTTT
J: TRBJ1-1; V: TRBV20-1; D: -; size: few; CDR3: CSARRASNTEAFF; DNA: TGCAGTGCTAGAAGGGCCTCGAACACTGAAGCTTTCTTT
J: TRBJ2-4; V: TRBV20-1; D: -; size: -; CDR3: CSARETRDWNIQYF; DNA: TGCAGTGCTAGGGAAACTAGGGATTGGAACATTCAGTACTTC
J: TRBJ2-7; V: TRBV5-1; D: -; size: -; CDR3: CASSLLQSYEQYF; DNA: TGCGCCAGCAGCTTGCTACAGTCCTACGAGCAGTACTTC
J: TRBJ2-7; V: TRBV9; D: -; size: -; CDR3: CASSPGGRGYEQYF; DNA: TGTGCCAGCAGCCCAGGTGGCAGGGGCTACGAGCAGTACTTC
J: TRBJ2-7; V: TRBV20-1; D: TRBD2; size: many; CDR3: CSAVSGVYSYKQYF; DNA: TGCAGTGCTGTCAGCGGGGTATACTCCTACAAGCAGTACTTC
J: TRBJ1-5; V: TRBV2; D: -; size: -; CDR3: CASSDSRYSNQPQHF; DNA: TGTGCCAGCAGTGACAGCCGGTATAGCAATCAGCCCCAGCATTTT
J: TRBJ1-2; V: TRBV6-9; D: -; size: -; CDR3: CASSEAIDRNYGYTF; DNA: TGTGCCAGCAGTGAAGCTATCGACAGAAACTATGGCTACACCTTC
J: TRBJ1-4; V: TRBV2; D: -; size: -; CDR3: CASSGADFNEKLFF; DNA: TGTGCCAGCAGTGGTGCAGATTTTAATGAAAAACTGTTTTTT
J: TRBJ2-7; V: TRBV14; D: -; size: many; CDR3: CASSLRTAASYEQYF; DNA: TGTGCCAGCAGCCTCAGGACAGCCGCCTCCTACGAGCAGTACTTC